Shown below are 32 T cell receptor beta chains from a single sample sequenced in a study of T cell responses to AZD1222 COVID-19 vaccine. Sequencing used immunoSEQ multiplex PCR; TCRdb keeps in-frame clones, though not all of them. The sample yields 100,000 to 150,000 clones, more than 70% seen once. Sequenced material: peripheral blood, taken on day 0 of AZD1222 vaccination. These receptors originate from an adult in good health.

As concerns this clone: At the DNA level, this CDR3 is encoded by other sequences in the same sample as well. The chain uses TRBV12-3 or TRBV12-4 and TRBJ1-2; D remains unclear. Trimming removed 0 bases at V and 1 base at J, with 3 bases between. The CDR3 loop spans 13 amino acids. CDR3 residues: CASSLAVNYGYTF. CDR3 in DNA: TGTGCCAGCAGTTTAGCAGTTAACTATGGCTACACCTTC.

The chain has TRBV5-5 and TRBJ2-5, with D unclear. This CDR3 has 12 residues. In germline, CDR1 is SGHKS, CDR2 YYEKEE (reference sequence). The germline V and J ends were trimmed by 4 bases and 2 bases, with 6 bases remaining between them. The CDR3 bases are TGTGCCAGCAGCCGAGTACAAGAGACCCAGTACTTC. It translates to CASSRVQETQYF. Drawing the rest from reference TRBV5-5 and TRBJ2-5, the complete variable domain is DAGVTQSPTHLIKTRGQQVTLRCSPISGHKSVSWYQQVLGQGPQFIFQYYEKEERGRGNFPDRFSARQFPNYSSELNVNALLLGDSALYLCASSRVQETQYFGPGTRLLVL.

The V call is TRBV2, the J call TRBJ1-4, with a weak D call TRBD1 (5 bases). This CDR3 is 16 amino acids long. Trimming took off 6 bases at V and 0 bases at J, with 14 bases between the two ends. Looked up from germline, CDR1 is SNHLY and CDR2 is FYNNEI. CDR3 coding DNA: TGTGCCAGCAGCGATCGGGACGGAGCAACTAATGAAAAACTGTTTTTT. Amino acids: CASSDRDGATNEKLFF.

V usage is TRBV3-1 (or the pseudogene TRBV3-2) and J usage is TRBJ2-7; D may correspond to TRBD1 or TRBD2 (5 bases each). Trimming removed 3 bases at V and 6 bases at J, with 21 bases between. CDR3 length: 16 residues. Looked up from germline, CDR1 is LGHDT and CDR2 is YNNKEL (reference sequence). The CDR3 region has the DNA TGTGCCAGCAGCCATGCTACTTTTGGGGGTCCGGGCGAGCAGTACTTC. This sequence encodes CASSHATFGGPGEQYF.

This chain uses TRBV18 with TRBJ2-7; D is perhaps TRBD1 (5 bases). The CDR3 extends over 14 amino acids. The V end was cut by 3 bases, the J end by 1 base, with 10 bases between. CDR1 and CDR2 from the germline V gene are KGHSH and LQKENI. CDR3 protein: CASSPLDISYEQYF. The DNA of the CDR3 is TGTGCCAGCTCACCTCTGGACATTTCCTACGAGCAGTACTTC.

V usage is TRBV10-3 and J usage is TRBJ2-5; 7 nucleotides align to TRBD2. V shed 0 bases and J 3 bases; nucleotides not matched to a gene: 7. The CDR3 loop spans 16 amino acids. CDR1 and CDR2 (germline): ENHRY, SYGVKD. As DNA, the CDR3 is TGTGCCATCAGTGAGTCGAAAACTAGCGAGAAAGAGACCCAGTACTTC. Protein: CAISESKTSEKETQYF.

This clone was observed a single time. The chain carries TRBV4-3 and TRBJ2-2; 9 bases are a match to TRBD2. Germline CDR1 and CDR2: LGHNA and YSLEER. This CDR3 has 16 residues. The trim removed 4 bases at V and 5 bases at J, leaving 8 bases unmatched. CDR3 residues: CASSPQLAGGTGELFF. The CDR3 nucleotides read TGCGCCAGCAGCCCCCAACTTGCGGGAGGGACCGGGGAGCTGTTTTTT.

This chain connects TRBV29-1 to TRBJ2-3; D might be TRBD2 (6 bases). Germline assignment: CDR1 SQVTM and CDR2 ANQGSEA. The germline V and J ends were trimmed by 0 bases and 3 bases, with 10 bases remaining between them. The CDR3 is made up of 14 amino acids. The CDR3 protein is CSVEEPRGTDTQYF. The CDR3 DNA follows: TGCAGCGTTGAAGAGCCTCGGGGGACAGATACGCAGTATTTT.

The V gene is TRBV7-9, the J gene TRBJ1-3; 7 nucleotides match TRBD1. The CDR3 is 14 amino acids. From germline, CDR1 is SEHNR and CDR2 FQNEAQ (reference sequence). J lost 4 bases, V lost 6 bases, and 6 bases had no gene match. CDR3 sequence reads: CASRSDRVGNTIYF. In nucleotides, the CDR3 is TGTGCCAGCAGGAGCGACAGGGTAGGAAACACCATATATTTT.

This chain uses TRBV6-6 with TRBJ2-1, with 12 bases fitting TRBD2. The CDR3 runs to 17 residues. The ends lost 6 bases at V and 5 bases at J; junction bases unmatched: 11. CDR1 is MNHNY and CDR2 is SVGAGI in the germline V gene (reference sequence). The CDR3 DNA is TGTGCCAGCAGCCGACTACCTAGCGGGGGGGCCGACAATGAGCAGTTCTTC. Residues: CASSRLPSGGADNEQFF.

The V and J genes are TRBV29-1 and TRBJ2-7; D is ambiguous. V lost 4 bases, J lost 3 bases, and 16 bases lay in between. The CDR3 is 14 amino acids. CDR1 is SQVTM, CDR2 ANQGSEA, per germline. The DNA of the CDR3 is TGCAGCGTTGGCGGTGGTTTCCCTCTCTACGAGCAGTACTTC. It encodes CSVGGGFPLYEQYF.

To note about this clone: Other DNA sequences in the sample encode the same CDR3. The CDR3 reads CASSLPTSGRRQFF. The CDR3, as DNA: TGTGCCAGCAGTTTACCCACTAGCGGGAGACGGCAGTTCTTC. The rearrangement joins TRBV28 to TRBJ2-1; 11 bases agree with TRBD2. CDR1 and CDR2 (germline): MDHEN, SYDVKM. The junction had 6 bases not matched to a gene; V was cut back by 2 bases and J by 12 bases. CDR3 length: 14 amino acids. Full variable domain (outside the CDR3, taken from reference TRBV28 and TRBJ2-1): DVKVTQSSRYLVKRTGEKVFLECVQDMDHENMFWYRQDPGLGLRLIYFSYDVKMKEKGDIPEGYSVSREKKERFSLILESASTNQTSMYLCASSLPTSGRRQFFGPGTRLTVL.

The chain is built from TRBV10-1 and TRBJ1-2; D unclear. The germline gives CDR1 WNHNN, CDR2 SYGVQD (reference sequence). CDR3 length: 13 amino acids. The V and J ends lost 3 bases and 9 bases respectively, with 14 bases between them. As DNA, the CDR3 is TGCGCCAGCAGTGACGGCAGGCTATACAGCTACACCTTC. This codes for CASSDGRLYSYTF.

This clone appeared a few times. The chain couples TRBV11-3 to TRBJ1-3; D is undetermined. The CDR3 loop spans 15 amino acids. The germline V and J ends were trimmed by 1 base and 0 bases, with 7 bases remaining between them. Per germline, CDR1 SGHNT and CDR2 YENEEA. The CDR3 bases are TGTGCCAGCAGCTTAGGTGACGGCTCTGGAAACACCATATATTTT. Encoded protein: CASSLGDGSGNTIYF.

The rearrangement links TRBV5-1 to TRBJ2-7; maybe TRBD1 (6 bases). The CDR3 has 16 residues. Per germline, CDR1 SGHRS and CDR2 YFSETQ. V lost 0 bases and J 5 bases, leaving 18 bases between the germline ends. The CDR3 spells CASSLDLVTGMDEQYF. CDR3 coding DNA: TGCGCCAGCAGCTTGGACCTGGTAACAGGGATGGACGAGCAGTACTTC.

The chain joins TRBV27 to TRBJ2-3, with 9 bases that match TRBD2. Germline assignment: CDR1 MNHEY and CDR2 SMNVEV (reference sequence). The trim removed 8 bases at V and 1 base at J, leaving 10 bases unmatched. This CDR3 comprises 16 residues. The CDR3 DNA reads as TGTGCCAGCGGCAGACTCATAGCGGGAGGCACAGATACGCAGTATTTT. This encodes CASGRLIAGGTDTQYF.

This rearrangement joins TRBV10-3 to TRBJ1-1; D remains unclear. The ends were cut back, 8 bases at V and 5 bases at J, with 12 bases in the middle. The CDR3 covers 12 residues. Per germline, CDR1 ENHRY and CDR2 SYGVKD. The CDR3 nucleotides read TGTGCCATCGGTTCTGCCGAGACTGAAGCTTTCTTT. This sequence encodes CAIGSAETEAFF.

This rearrangement joins TRBV7-2 to TRBJ1-5; D is unclear. Trimming left V 6 bases short and J 2 bases short, with 11 bases between. The CDR3 loop spans 14 amino acids. From germline, CDR1 is SGHTA and CDR2 FQGNSA. The CDR3, as DNA: TGTGCCAGCAGTCCGGGGTTCGGCAATCAGCCCCAGCATTTT. It is translated as CASSPGFGNQPQHF.

The rearrangement links TRBV30 to TRBJ1-1; D gene ambiguous. The CDR3 sequence is 13 residues long. V was trimmed by 0 bases and J by 4 bases, leaving 9 bases between them. Germline V gene lookup returns CDR1 GTSNPN and CDR2 SVGIG (reference sequence). DNA for the CDR3: TGTGCCTGGAGTGTAACTTTCTCCACTGAAGCTTTCTTT. Translating gives CAWSVTFSTEAFF.

This chain links TRBV6-5 with TRBJ2-2, with D tentatively TRBD2 (6 bases). In germline, CDR1 is MNHEY, CDR2 SVGAGI. CDR3 length: 15 residues. V gave up 6 bases and J gave up 6 bases, with 17 bases separating them. CDR3: CASRRSGTWSGELFF. In DNA, the CDR3 is TGTGCCAGCAGGAGATCAGGGACTTGGTCCGGGGAGCTGTTTTTT.

The V and J genes are TRBV10-3 and TRBJ2-7; D remains ambiguous. CDR1 is ENHRY and CDR2 is SYGVKD in the germline V gene. V was clipped by 6 bases and J by 0 bases, with 12 bases between them. The CDR3 is 14 amino acids. The CDR3 reads CAIRDGESSYEQYF. CDR3 sequence (DNA): TGTGCCATCAGGGACGGCGAGAGCTCCTACGAGCAGTACTTC.

The chain combines TRBV2 with TRBJ1-5; D remains unclear. The ends were cut back, 6 bases at V and 10 bases at J, with 16 bases in the middle. Per germline, CDR1 SNHLY and CDR2 FYNNEI. CDR3 length: 13 amino acids. The CDR3: CASRNRALGPQHF. CDR3 sequence (DNA): TGTGCCAGCAGGAATAGGGCTTTGGGACCCCAGCATTTT. Complete variable domain (other parts from reference TRBV2 and TRBJ1-5): EPEVTQTPSHQVTQMGQEVILRCVPISNHLYFYWYRQILGQKVEFLVSFYNNEISEKSEIFDDQFSVERPDGSNFTLKIRSTKLEDSAMYFCASRNRALGPQHFGDGTRLSIL.

The genes are TRBV6-5 and TRBJ2-1; D unclear. The CDR3 extends over 15 amino acids. Per the germline V gene, CDR1 is MNHEY and CDR2 is SVGAGI. Between the trimmed V and J ends, which lost 2 bases and 7 bases, there was a span of 15 bases. The DNA of the CDR3 is TGTGCCAGCAGTTACAGGCCCCAGGCCCTAAATGAGCAGTTCTTC. This sequence encodes CASSYRPQALNEQFF.

The chain uses TRBV2 and TRBJ1-1; D is undetermined. The V gene lost 6 bases and the J gene lost 4 bases, with 15 bases spanning the gap. Germline values: CDR1 SNHLY, CDR2 FYNNEI. This CDR3 comprises 14 residues. The CDR3 DNA reads as TGTGCCAGCAGGAGGCTCCGGGAGGCCACTGAAGCTTTCTTT. It yields the protein CASRRLREATEAFF.

The chain carries TRBV5-1 and TRBJ2-7; 8 bases align to TRBD2. J was trimmed by 3 bases and V by 5 bases; bases with no gene match: 10. This CDR3 spans 15 amino acids. Germline CDR1 and CDR2: SGHRS and YFSETQ. This CDR3 is CASRTAGDLGYEQYF. CDR3 bases: TGCGCCAGCAGGACAGCGGGGGACCTAGGCTACGAGCAGTACTTC.

V is TRBV5-1 and J is TRBJ1-2; D perhaps matches TRBD1 (5 bases). With 4 bases removed from V and 0 bases from J, the gap between germline ends came to 10 bases. Germline loops: CDR1 SGHRS, CDR2 YFSETQ. This CDR3 has 14 amino acids. The CDR3 here is CASSMDTTNYGYTF. CDR3 coding DNA: TGCGCCAGCAGCATGGACACTACTAACTATGGCTACACCTTC.

This clone is a singleton in its sample. The genes are TRBV5-1 and TRBJ2-2; tentatively, D is TRBD1 (6 bases). The germline V and J ends were trimmed by 0 bases and 4 bases, with 10 bases remaining between them. Germline V gene sequence: CDR1 SGHRS, CDR2 YFSETQ. This CDR3 region has 15 residues. The CDR3 DNA follows: TGCGCCAGCAGCTTGGCCAGGGGTGGCACCGGGGAGCTGTTTTTT. Translated, it gives CASSLARGGTGELFF.

V usage is TRBV27 and J usage is TRBJ1-4; D is undetermined. The CDR3 is made up of 15 amino acids. CDR1 and CDR2 (germline): MNHEY, SMNVEV (reference sequence). Trimming stripped 6 bases from V and 0 bases from J, with 11 bases between. CDR3 loop: CASRIRSATNEKLFF. The DNA of the CDR3 is TGTGCCAGCAGGATACGATCTGCAACTAATGAAAAACTGTTTTTT.

The chain carries TRBV2 and TRBJ2-7; possible D gene TRBD2, 6 bases. V gave up 6 bases and J gave up 3 bases, with 9 bases separating them. The CDR3 extends over 12 amino acids. Germline CDR1 reads SNHLY; CDR2 reads FYNNEI. The CDR3 spells CASRLAHYEQYF. The CDR3, as DNA: TGTGCCAGCAGGCTAGCGCACTACGAGCAGTACTTC.

This chain connects TRBV5-6 to TRBJ2-7; tentative D call: TRBD2 (6 bases). Looked up from germline, CDR1 is SGHDT and CDR2 is YYEEEE. The CDR3 has 15 residues. V lost 6 bases and J 0 bases, leaving 16 bases between the germline ends. CDR3 bases: TGTGCCAGCACACTCGGGGTAGCGGCCTCCTACGAGCAGTACTTC. Protein: CASTLGVAASYEQYF.

The rearrangement links TRBV10-3 to TRBJ2-5; D tentatively reads TRBD1 or TRBD2 (6 bases each). The V end lost 0 bases, the J end lost 5 bases, and 10 bases lay between the germline ends. This CDR3 spans 14 amino acids. Germline loops: CDR1 ENHRY, CDR2 SYGVKD. DNA for the CDR3: TGTGCCATCAGTGAGTCGGGGGGCGCGGAGACCCAGTACTTC. Translated: CAISESGGAETQYF.

The chain employs TRBV7-2 and TRBJ2-1; 8 nucleotides agree with TRBD2. The V segment lost 1 base and the J segment 6 bases; nucleotides outside the gene matches: 2. Germline loops: CDR1 SGHTA, CDR2 FQGNSA. There are 14 residues in the CDR3. CDR3 in DNA: TGTGCCAGCAGCTTAGTGACTAGCGCCAATGAGCAGTTCTTC. It encodes CASSLVTSANEQFF.